The T cell receptor beta chain described here comes from a study of cytomegalovirus exposure and HLA in healthy donors. PCR involved 60 Vbeta and 13 Jbeta primers. The method was immunoSEQ multiplex PCR; TCRdb's version includes in-frame clones alone and lacks a portion of them. In the table there are about 62,000 clones, about 69% of which are singletons. CDR3 length: 15 amino acids. Germline loops: CDR1 MGHRA, CDR2 YSYEKL. V lost 1 base and J 5 bases, leaving 14 bases between the germline ends. The sequencing input was PBMCs. V and J are TRBV4-1 and TRBJ2-5, with D perhaps matching TRBD2 (7 bases). This receptor was taken from a woman aged 30 to 39 in good health and CMV-seronegative. The CDR3 DNA sequence: TGCGCCAGCAGCCAAGTGGGGCGGGGGCGGGAGACCCAGTACTTC. Protein: CASSQVGRGRETQYF.